This T cell receptor beta chain was obtained from a study of identical twins (dated by TCRdb to the mid-2010s). Describing the broader study: To test whether fetal clonotypes persist, this study deep-sequenced TCR alpha and beta repertoires from monozygotic twins, from unrelated adults of various ages, and from cord blood. To rule out contamination, the twin experiments were replicated at different times with different library preparation protocols. The study at large found these results: The excess sharing between twins in beta out-of-frame sequences was weaker because fewer shared sequences reduced the signal-to-noise ratio. Abundant cord blood beta clonotypes had fewer insertions, young adult naive repertoires showed a similar but weaker trend, and memory repertoires showed no such trend. Zero-insertion analyses could be partly confounded by invariant T cells such as MAIT and iNKT, though diverse VJ usage argued against such confounding for most clonotypes. Compared with coincidental sharing between unrelated individuals, out-of-frame TCR alpha sequences shared between twins had an excess of sequences with low generation probability. Conclusions relied on cross-sectional statistical analysis, since the same donors could not be followed over many years. In monozygotic twins, out-of-frame TCR alpha sharing was systematically underestimated by recombination models, although the models agreed with sharing between unrelated individuals.

V is reduced by 0 bases and J by 7 bases, leaving a spacing of 16 bases between them. CDR1 is given as MNHEY and CDR2 as SVGAGI, both from the germline V gene. Including the terminal cysteine and phenylalanine, the CDR3 comprises 15 residues. The entry retains the CDR3 DNA only, 45 bases that are in frame from base 1. Only healthy Caucasian donors were included. The twin cohort consisted of three pairs of female monozygotic twins, all aged roughly 18 to 30 years. RNA for TCR libraries was isolated from peripheral blood mononuclear cells. This clonotype was counted at least ten times. No cognate antigen has been identified for it. Base quality data are lacking; no much larger clone is found one base away. Libraries were constructed by 5' RACE. The listed sequencing device is Illumina HiSeq 2000. Template switching added a universal primer binding site, and the final cDNA carried a unique molecular identifier that allowed TCR cDNA molecules to be counted accurately. Specific primers in the conserved constant-segment region were used to synthesize first-strand cDNA for TCR alpha and beta chains. Each cDNA library was double barcoded, with a SMART-Mk sample barcode plus Illumina barcodes, to control for contamination. Two successive PCR steps introduced TruSeq adapter sequences along with Illumina sample barcodes. The TCR alpha and beta cDNA libraries were sequenced on the Illumina HiSeq platform using custom primers. As for the authors' bioinformatics: Raw reads were processed with MiGEC to extract unique molecular identifiers, and MiXCR was used to determine CDR3 positions. Recombination models were inferred per individual with the repgenHMM and IGoR tools using an EM algorithm. The analysis of shared clonotypes was done with the tcR package in R, with sharing normalized by the product of cloneset sizes. Out-of-frame nonproductive sequences were analyzed to study raw recombination free of thymic and clonal selection effects. Clones were called with MiXCR by TCRdb after fastp trimmed the public reads at Q25, and only in-frame beta chains were retained. Entries that share a CDR3 protein sequence are merged under the most common genes and DNA. Clone size and V and J calls follow TCRdb, not the original study. Present in this sample are 600,000 to 700,000 distinct CDR3 sequences, 21% of which were seen just once. The leading ten clones occupy about 4.3% of the sample.

These data were also reused for a study on T cells expressing NK-cell markers. The other study reports the following: Eight or nine donors provided sorted CD3+CD56+NKG2C+, CD3+CD56+NKG2C- and CD3+CD56-NKG2C+ T-cell subsets, whose TCR beta-chain repertoires were profiled. Among the eight sequenced donors, seven were HCMV-seropositive and one was HCMV-seronegative. To restrict sorting to alphabetaTCR-expressing T cells, an anti-gammadeltaTCR antibody was added in several experiments. In over five donors, the dominant CD3+CD56+NKG2C+ clonotypes were among the top 10 CD8+ clonotypes and accounted for roughly 1.0-8% of CD8+ T cells. Those dominant clonotypes were again the most abundant among CD3+CD56-NKG2C+ cells in four donors, at about 25-65%. Whether the expanded NKG2C-expressing T cell clones were specific for HCMV antigens remained unclear. The study sequenced eight donors, all healthy volunteers chosen at random: three men and five women. To determine HCMV serostatus, a commercial ELISA kit was used to detect HCMV-specific IgG in serum. For six donors, bulk peripheral blood T-cell repertoires were also sequenced from unsorted PBMC. MIGEC was used to demultiplex reads and group the reads by UMI, and MiTCR was used to assemble and quantify clonotypes. To exclude erroneous sequences, any TCR cDNA sequence not supported by at least two reads was discarded. The tcR package was used for downstream repertoire analysis, and clonotypes were matched across fractions by CDR3 nucleotide sequence plus V segment. VDJmatch was used to annotate antigen specificity against VDJdb, with one amino acid substitution in CDR3 allowed.

The clonotype comes from a woman in her late teens or twenties in good health. This chain is built from TRBV6-5 and TRBJ2-7, with the D gene not clear enough to name. Specimen: PBMCs. The DNA reads as follows: TGTGCCAGCAGTTACTCGATTGATCTCGCGCGGGAGCAGTACTTC. The translation is CASSYSIDLAREQYF.